This TCR beta chain was found in a study of blood T cell repertoires in COVID-19 (dated by TCRdb to about 2020). Regarding the complete study: The collaborator samples originated in the United States, Italy and Spain and spanned the acute and convalescent phases of COVID-19. Samples were obtained from the ongoing ImmuneRACE study (first 160 participants) and from 1,000 to 1,500 subjects provided by 6 global collaborators. The dataset comprised deeply sampled blood TCRbeta repertoires from subjects exposed to, actively infected with, or recovered from COVID-19. A de-identified subject ID, COVID-19 status, age in years and sex were almost always included in the sample metadata. Where available, HLA class I and class II types were obtained from metadata supplied by the sample provider rather than from assay-based typing. The prospective study material was composed of cDNA or gDNA derived from T cells, B-cell-depleted T cells, or PBMCs. The repertoires were made available in a free public database intended to serve as a resource for research on the immune response to SARS-CoV-2.

The trim is 2 bases for V and 5 bases for J, with a gap of 15 bases between the germline ends. CDR1 and CDR2 are drawn from the germline V gene: MGHRA, YSYEKL. The CDR3 starts with the cysteine, ends with the phenylalanine, and has 15 residues. Of the read, only the CDR3 DNA is kept; its 45 bases are in frame from base 1. Each collaborating institution followed its own protocols to collect whole blood in K2EDTA tubes. For TCRbeta analysis, collaborators shipped samples as frozen whole blood, isolated PBMCs, or DNA extracted from either of those sample types. Here is what the overall study found, with its caveats: How much clinical and demographic metadata was included differed by source and by participant, and the metadata was provided uncurated.

Regarding this clone: It has no known antigen specificity. No much larger clone is present one base from it, and per-base qualities are unavailable.

The immunoSEQ Assay, a bias-controlled multiplex PCR, was used to amplify TCRbeta CDR3 regions from genomic DNA. As for the original processing: Within the assay, amplification of reference gene primers was used to estimate how many nucleated cells each sample contained. Sequence reads were collapsed and filtered to measure the absolute abundance of every unique TCRbeta CDR3 rearrangement. For each sample, productive Simpson clonality was calculated as the square root of Simpson's diversity index over productive rearrangements. TCRdb limited this immuneACCESS table to in-frame rearrangements with V and J called. A share of clones is missing; checked studies link under half to unresolved V genes, and the rest is unexplained. V and J calls and clone size are those listed in that table; D and trimming were worked out from the DNA. This sample holds 150,000 to 200,000 clones; around 90% were observed only once. Clones ranked in the top ten supply 0.62% of the sample.

The receptor chain draws on TRBV4-1 and TRBJ1-2; TRBD1 is a weak D gene call, 5 bases matching. What was sequenced was peripheral blood. The source of this sequence is a man aged 50 to 59 with acute or convalescent COVID-19. The DNA sequence is TGCGCCAGCAGCCAATACGGGACTGAGGGATATGGCTACACCTTC. Its protein reads: CASSQYGTEGYGYTF.